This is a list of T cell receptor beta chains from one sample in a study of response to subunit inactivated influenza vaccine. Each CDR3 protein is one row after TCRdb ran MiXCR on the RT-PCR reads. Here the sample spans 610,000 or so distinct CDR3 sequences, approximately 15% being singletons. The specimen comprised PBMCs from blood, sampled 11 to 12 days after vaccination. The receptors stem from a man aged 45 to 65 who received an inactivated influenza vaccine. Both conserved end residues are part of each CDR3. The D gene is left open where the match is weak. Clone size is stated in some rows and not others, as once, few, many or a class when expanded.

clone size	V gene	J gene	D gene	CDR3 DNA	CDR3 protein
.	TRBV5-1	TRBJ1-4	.	TGCGCCAGCAGCTTGGGGCCAGAGGGTAATGAAAAACTGTTTTTT	CASSLGPEGNEKLFF
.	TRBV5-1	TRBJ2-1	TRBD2	TGCGCCAGCAGCTTGGAGGTTTTAGCGGGTGGGGAAAATGAGCAGTTCTTC	CASSLEVLAGGENEQFF
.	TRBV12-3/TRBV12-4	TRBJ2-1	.	TGTGCCAGCATTCCTGGTCGGGTAGGCTACAATGAGCAGTTCTTC	CASIPGRVGYNEQFF
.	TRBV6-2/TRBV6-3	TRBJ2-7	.	TGTGCCAGCAGTTACTCGAGGCAGGGCCTAAAGAACCGCTACGAGCAGTACTTC	CASSYSRQGLKNRYEQYF
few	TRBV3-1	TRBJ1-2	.	TGTGCCAGCAGCCAGGGTATCGACTATGGCTACACCTTC	CASSQGIDYGYTF
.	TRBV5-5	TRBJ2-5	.	TGTGCCAGCACCACGGGGCAGATGATAAAAGAGACCCAGTACTTC	CASTTGQMIKETQYF
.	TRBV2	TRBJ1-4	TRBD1	TGTGCCAGCAGGACAGGGTCTAATGAAAAACTGTTTTTT	CASRTGSNEKLFF
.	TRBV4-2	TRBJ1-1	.	TGTGCCAGCAGCCAAGCGCCCAGAGGGGACACTGAAGCTTTCTTT	CASSQAPRGDTEAFF
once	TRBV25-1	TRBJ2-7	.	TGTGCCAGCATGGGGGGCAACGAGCAGTACTTC	CASMGGNEQYF
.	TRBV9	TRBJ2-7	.	TGTGCCAGCAGCGTAGGCGCCCGGGGAACCTACGAGCAGTACTTC	CASSVGARGTYEQYF
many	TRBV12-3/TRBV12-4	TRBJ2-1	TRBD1	TGTGCCAGCACCGATCCGGGACAGGGCGACAATGAGCAGTTCTTC	CASTDPGQGDNEQFF
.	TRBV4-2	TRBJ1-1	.	TGTGCCAGCAGCCAAGACCCGGGAATGAACACTGAAGCTTTCTTT	CASSQDPGMNTEAFF
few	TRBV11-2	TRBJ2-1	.	TGTGCCAGCAGCTTAGTTCGCAGATGGGGGGGCACCTCCTACAATGAGCAGTTCTTC	CASSLVRRWGGTSYNEQFF
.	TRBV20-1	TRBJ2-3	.	TGCAGTGCTATTCCGATCGGGACAGATACGCAGTATTTT	CSAIPIGTDTQYF
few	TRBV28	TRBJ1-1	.	TGTGCCAGCAGGAAACCCGGGTCGAACACTGAAGCTTTCTTT	CASRKPGSNTEAFF
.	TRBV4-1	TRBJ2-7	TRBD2	TGCGCCAGCAGCCAAGTGTTCCCAGCGGGAGGCTCCTACGAGCAGTACTTC	CASSQVFPAGGSYEQYF
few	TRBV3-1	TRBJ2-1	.	TGTGCCAGCAGACTATTGGGGAATGAGAATGAGCAGTTCTTC	CASRLLGNENEQFF
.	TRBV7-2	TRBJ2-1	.	TGTGCCAGCAGCTTCCTCCTAGCGCCGAGATCCTACAATGAGCAGTTCTTC	CASSFLLAPRSYNEQFF
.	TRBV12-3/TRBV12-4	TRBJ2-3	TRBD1	TGTGCCAGCACCACACCGGGACAGGCACACAGAGGTGCGCAGTATTTT	CASTTPGQAHRGAQYF
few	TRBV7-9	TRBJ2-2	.	TGTGCCAGCAGCTTGGGACCGCAGAACACCGGGGAGCTGTTTTTT	CASSLGPQNTGELFF
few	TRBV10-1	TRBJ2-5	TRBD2	TGCGCCAGCAGTGAGTCGACTACTAGCGGCTACCAAGAGACCCAGTACTTC	CASSESTTSGYQETQYF
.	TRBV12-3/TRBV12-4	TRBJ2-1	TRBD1	TGTGCCAGCAGCCCTACAGGGGTGCCGTTCTTC	CASSPTGVPFF
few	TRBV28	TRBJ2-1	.	TGTGCCAGCCGGTGGACGGGAGAGATAAGGAATGAGCAGTTCTTC	CASRWTGEIRNEQFF
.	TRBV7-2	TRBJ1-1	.	TGTGCCAGCAGCTTAGGCCTGGACAGGAACACTGAAGCTTTCTTT	CASSLGLDRNTEAFF
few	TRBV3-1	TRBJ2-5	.	TGTGCCAGCAGCCAAGACACTCCCGTCTTAGGGACCCAGTACTTC	CASSQDTPVLGTQYF
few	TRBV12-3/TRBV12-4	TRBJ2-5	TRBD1	TGTGCCAGCAGTACAGGGGCGGGGACCCAGTACTTC	CASSTGAGTQYF
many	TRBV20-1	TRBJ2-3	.	TGCAGCGCCGGTACAGATACGCAGTATTTT	CSAGTDTQYF
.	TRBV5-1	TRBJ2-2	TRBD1	TGCGCCAGCAGCTTGGCGGACAGGGTCGGGGAGCTGTTTTTT	CASSLADRVGELFF
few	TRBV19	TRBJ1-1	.	TGTGCCAGTACCTACAGACAGAAGCTGAACACTGAAGCTTTCTTT	CASTYRQKLNTEAFF
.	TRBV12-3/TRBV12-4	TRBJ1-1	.	TGTGCCAGCAGTTTTAGTGCGAGGACTGAAGCTTTCTTT	CASSFSARTEAFF
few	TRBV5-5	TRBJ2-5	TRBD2	TGTGCCAGCAGCTTAACTAGCGAATTTCAAGAGACCCAGTACTTC	CASSLTSEFQETQYF
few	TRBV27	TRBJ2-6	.	TGTGCCAGCAGTTTTACGGGATCTGGGGCCAACGTCCTGACTTTC	CASSFTGSGANVLTF
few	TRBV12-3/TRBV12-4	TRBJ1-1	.	TGTGCCAGCAGTTCAGGGATAAACACTGAAGCTTTCTTT	CASSSGINTEAFF